This is a list of T cell receptor beta chains from one sample in a study of T cells in Graves' hyperthyroidism and ophthalmopathy. TCRdb used MiXCR to reprocess the multiplex PCR reads, holding one entry per CDR3 protein. Of roughly 570,000 distinct CDR3 sequences listed, around 14% were seen once; the top ten hold approximately 7.4%. The specimen sequenced was blood. These receptors came from a woman aged 30 to 39 with Graves' hyperthyroidism. The CDR3 runs from the conserved cysteine through the conserved F or W. Fields, in order: J gene, D gene, clone size, V gene, CDR3 DNA, CDR3 protein. The D gene is left open where the match is weak. For some rows the clone size is stated as once, few or many, or as a class when expanded; others skip it.

TRBJ2-5	-	-	TRBV9	TGTGCCAGCAGCGTAGCGGGAGCTCGTGAGACCCAGTACTTC	CASSVAGARETQYF
TRBJ2-7	-	few	TRBV3-1	TGTGCCAGCAGCCAAAGCAGGAGTTCAAACGAGCAGTACTTC	CASSQSRSSNEQYF
TRBJ2-7	-	few	TRBV30	TGTGCCTGGAATCTCAGGGGAAACGAGCAGTACTTC	CAWNLRGNEQYF
TRBJ2-7	-	many	TRBV7-8	TGTGCCAGCACCATTGGGACACCATCCTACGAGCAGTACTTC	CASTIGTPSYEQYF
TRBJ1-4	-	many	TRBV5-5	TGTGCCAGCAGGAGAGACAGACCAAGAGATAATGAAAAACTGTTTTTT	CASRRDRPRDNEKLFF
TRBJ2-3	-	-	TRBV24-1	TGTGCCACCAGTGATTTACACCGGGACAGCACAGATACGCAGTATTTT	CATSDLHRDSTDTQYF
TRBJ2-1	-	-	TRBV18	TGTGCCAGCTCACCAGCCGCAGCCTACAATGAGCAGCTCTTC	CASSPAAAYNEQLF
TRBJ2-1	TRBD1	-	TRBV4-1	TGCGCCAGCAGCCAAGTAACAGGGGGGGAGCAGTTCTTC	CASSQVTGGEQFF
TRBJ1-4	-	-	TRBV30	TGTGCCTGGAGTGTGGGGGGCAGCCTTAATGAAAAACTGTTTTTT	CAWSVGGSLNEKLFF
TRBJ2-7	-	-	TRBV6-9	TGTGCCTGCAGTTACACCTACGAGCAGTACTTC	CACSYTYEQYF
TRBJ2-1	TRBD2	many	TRBV2	TGTGCCAGCAGTGACCGCGGACTAGCTACTGAGCAGTTCTTC	CASSDRGLATEQFF
TRBJ1-5	-	few	TRBV27	TGTGCCAGCAGTTTAGAGCGAGGCAGCAATCAGCCCCAGCATTTT	CASSLERGSNQPQHF
TRBJ2-7	TRBD1	-	TRBV30	TGTGCCTGGAGTGTAAGACAGGGGAAGAACTACGAGCAGTACTTC	CAWSVRQGKNYEQYF
TRBJ2-3	TRBD2	many	TRBV12-3/TRBV12-4	TGTGCCAGCAGTTTTTTACTAGCGGGAAGGGGGGATACGCAGTATTTT	CASSFLLAGRGDTQYF
TRBJ2-1	-	many	TRBV12-3/TRBV12-4	TGTGCCAGCAGTTTAGCGGGGCAGGGGGACTTCAATGAGCAGTTCTTC	CASSLAGQGDFNEQFF
TRBJ2-1	-	many	TRBV18	TGTGCCAGCTCACCGGGACCCGCCCACAATGAGCAGTTCTTC	CASSPGPAHNEQFF
TRBJ2-7	-	few	TRBV5-6	TGTGCCAGCAGCTTGATAGGCGAGCAGTACTTC	CASSLIGEQYF
TRBJ2-1	TRBD2	many	TRBV12-3/TRBV12-4	TGTGCCAGCAGTCCTCTCACTAGCGTCAATGAGCAGTTCTTC	CASSPLTSVNEQFF
TRBJ2-1	TRBD1	-	TRBV7-9	TGTGCCAGCAGCTTAGCAGGGACAGGGCAGTACAATGAGCAGTTCTTC	CASSLAGTGQYNEQFF
TRBJ1-3	-	few	TRBV20-1	TGCAGTGCTAGAGATATTTCCTCTGGAAACACCATATATTTT	CSARDISSGNTIYF
TRBJ2-4	-	many	TRBV27	TGTGCCAGCAGTTTATCGCAGGGTTCGTGGGACATTCAGTACTTC	CASSLSQGSWDIQYF
TRBJ2-2	TRBD2	few	TRBV12-3/TRBV12-4	TGTGCCAGCAATCTTGGCTCGGTTGGGCTAGCGGGGCTCAACACCGGGGAGCTGTTTTTT	CASNLGSVGLAGLNTGELFF
TRBJ2-7	TRBD1	many	TRBV12-5	TGTGCTAGTGGTTTTGACAGGGGGCATCTTCACGAGCAGTACTTC	CASGFDRGHLHEQYF
TRBJ2-7	-	many	TRBV27	TGTGCCAGCAGTTTATCGGGGGCGTCCTACGAGCAGTACTTC	CASSLSGASYEQYF
TRBJ2-7	-	many	TRBV3-1	TGTGCCAGCAGCCGGACTGATTACGAGCAGTACTTC	CASSRTDYEQYF
TRBJ2-3	TRBD2	few	TRBV18	TGTGCCAGCTCAACCGGGACTACGATAGTGGATACGCAGTATTTT	CASSTGTTIVDTQYF
TRBJ2-1	-	many	TRBV20-1	TGCAGTGCTAGAGGGGGCGGGATTGAGCAGTTCTTC	CSARGGGIEQFF
TRBJ2-1	-	-	TRBV6-5	TGTGCCAGCAGTTACTCCGGGACCGATAATGAGCAGTTCTTC	CASSYSGTDNEQFF
TRBJ2-7	TRBD1	-	TRBV5-4	TGTGCCAGCAACCATGACAGGGGGCACGAGCAGTACTTC	CASNHDRGHEQYF
TRBJ1-2	TRBD1	-	TRBV12-3/TRBV12-4	TGTGCCAGCAACCCCGGACAGGGGGGAGGCTACACCTTC	CASNPGQGGGYTF
TRBJ1-1	-	-	TRBV29-1	TGCAGCGCCGTCGGGGGCGGGCGGTGGACTGAAGCTTTCTTT	CSAVGGGRWTEAFF
TRBJ2-7	-	many	TRBV7-2	TGTGCCAGCAGCCCCCCCTACCTACGGAACGAGCAGTACTTC	CASSPPYLRNEQYF
TRBJ2-5	TRBD2	few	TRBV2	TGTGCCAGCAGGACCGGGCTAAGCGGGGGAGAGACCCAGTACTTC	CASRTGLSGGETQYF